The 21 T cell receptor beta chains presented below share a single source sample, sequenced in a study of beta chain features in type 1 diabetes. Investigators reverse transcribed all isolated RNA, so they sequenced expressed TCRB transcripts. The data were produced by immunoSEQ multiplex PCR, yet TCRdb's version contains in-frame clones alone and is incomplete. Of some 350,000 clones in the sample, around an eighth are singletons; the top ten hold over 0.014%. Their antigens are not known. Study-level results: Researchers report that Type 1 diabetes patients had moderately but significantly shorter TCRB CDR3s across all four CD4+ subsets.

The sample was naive CD4+ T cells from blood. Source of these receptors: a woman aged 18-29 years with type 1 diabetes.

This clone was detected only a few times. This chain links TRBV5-1 with TRBJ1-2; a possible D gene is TRBD1 (5 bases). The V and J ends lost 2 bases and 3 bases respectively, with 11 bases between them. The CDR3 loop spans 14 amino acids. Germline assignment: CDR1 SGHRS and CDR2 YFSETQ. CDR3 nucleotide sequence: TGCGCCAGCAGCTTCGGCGGGACCGACTATGGCTACACCTTC. This codes for CASSFGGTDYGYTF.

This clone showed up just a few times. CDR3 bases: TGCAGTGCCGTAAGCCACACTGAAGCTTTCTTT. As protein: CSAVSHTEAFF. The V and J genes are TRBV20-1 and TRBJ1-1; D unresolved. In germline, CDR1 is DFQATT, CDR2 SNEGSKA (reference sequence). There are 11 residues in the CDR3. Trimming left V 6 bases short and J 3 bases short, with 8 bases between.

The chain couples TRBV18 to TRBJ2-7; 9 bases align to TRBD2. Per germline, CDR1 KGHSH and CDR2 LQKENI. Germline trimming cut 0 bases from V and 1 base from J; bases unmatched to any gene: 4. The CDR3 runs to 16 residues. CDR3 loop: CASSPPGTSWSYEQYF. In DNA, the CDR3 is TGTGCCAGCTCACCACCGGGGACTAGCTGGTCCTACGAGCAGTACTTC.

The chain couples TRBV4-2 to TRBJ2-6; D is perhaps TRBD1 (5 bases). Germline-derived CDR1 and CDR2 are LGHNA and YNFKEQ. The CDR3 spans 18 residues. V was shortened by 0 bases and J by 2 bases, with 14 bases between the two germline ends. The CDR3 region has the DNA TGTGCCAGCAGCCAAGAAGTTCAGGGTACTGCTGGGGCCAACGTCCTGACTTTC. It codes for CASSQEVQGTAGANVLTF.

This clone was seen a few times. The V gene is TRBV2, the J gene TRBJ2-7; 12 bases fit TRBD2. The germline CDR1 and CDR2 sequences are SNHLY and FYNNEI. This CDR3 spans 15 amino acids. The V and J ends lost 4 bases and 1 base, in that order; junction bases with no gene match: 2. The CDR3 reads CASSVTSGGSYEQYV. DNA for the CDR3: TGTGCCAGCAGTGTTACTAGCGGGGGGTCCTACGAGCAGTACGTC.

This chain connects TRBV5-4 to TRBJ2-1; D is ambiguous. This CDR3 is built from 15 residues. The germline V and J ends were trimmed by 1 base and 3 bases, with 11 bases remaining between them. Germline lookup yields CDR1 SGHNT and CDR2 YYREEE (reference sequence). The CDR3, as DNA: TGTGCCAGCAGCTTGCCCGCTGCGAGCTACAATGAGCAGTTCTTC. Translation gives CASSLPAASYNEQFF.

This clone was seen a few times. The chain couples TRBV2 to TRBJ2-7; 9 nucleotides match TRBD2. The CDR3 length is 17 residues. Germline V lookup: CDR1 SNHLY, CDR2 FYNNEI. Trimming cost V 2 bases and J 2 bases; bases outside gene matches: 10. The CDR3 loop reads CASSERSSGTLAYEQYV. CDR3 coding DNA: TGTGCCAGCAGTGAACGGTCTAGCGGGACCCTAGCCTACGAGCAGTACGTC.

The chain employs TRBV5-4 and TRBJ2-1; possibly TRBD2 for D (6 bases). In germline, CDR1 is SGHNT, CDR2 YYREEE (reference sequence). Trimming cost V 9 bases and J 5 bases, with 18 bases left between them. There are 14 residues in the CDR3. The DNA of the CDR3 is TGTGCCACCGGATTTGTGGGCGGGAACAATGAGCAGTTCTTC. Translating gives CATGFVGGNNEQFF.

This clone was seen only a few times. The V call is TRBV29-1, the J call TRBJ2-7, with TRBD1 matching 10 bases. Germline V CDR1 and CDR2: SQVTM, ANQGSEA. J was trimmed by 6 bases and V by 4 bases; bases with no gene match: 12. This CDR3 comprises 15 residues. As DNA, the CDR3 is TGCAGCGTTGCCTGGGGACAGGGGTTATCGGGCGAGCAGTACTTC. It encodes CSVAWGQGLSGEQYF.

V is TRBV5-1 and J is TRBJ2-1, with D perhaps matching TRBD2 (6 bases). Trimming pared 4 bases from V and 4 bases from J, leaving 15 bases between. The CDR3 consists of 15 residues. Germline-derived CDR1 and CDR2 are SGHRS and YFSETQ. The CDR3 here is CASSPGVSGYNEQFF. The CDR3 region has the DNA TGCGCCAGCAGCCCGGGTGTTAGCGGATACAATGAGCAGTTCTTC.

This rearrangement joins TRBV29-1 to TRBJ2-7, with 7 bases fitting TRBD2. The junction had 12 bases not matched to a gene; V was cut back by 3 bases and J by 4 bases. The CDR3 is 15 residues long. In germline, CDR1 is SQVTM, CDR2 ANQGSEA. This CDR3 is CSVEYGGGLGYEQYF. CDR3 sequence (DNA): TGCAGCGTTGAGTATGGGGGAGGGCTAGGTTACGAGCAGTACTTC.

The chain combines TRBV6-5 with TRBJ2-7; the match to TRBD2 covers 11 bases. This CDR3 contains 13 residues. CDR1 and CDR2 from the germline V gene are MNHEY and SVGAGI. V trimming: 5 bases; J trimming: 11 bases; junction bases outside the gene matches: 8. CDR3 DNA sequence: TGTGCCAGCAGTCGACTGATAGCGGGAGGGGAGTACTTC. Amino acids: CASSRLIAGGEYF.

The chain links TRBV28 to TRBJ2-1; 8 nucleotides line up with TRBD2. The CDR3 runs to 15 residues. Unmatched junction bases numbered 9, after V lost 2 bases and J lost 9 bases. Germline CDR1 MDHEN, CDR2 SYDVKM. This CDR3 reads CASSLRPGGRVEQFF. In DNA, the CDR3 is TGTGCCAGCAGTTTAAGACCGGGAGGGCGGGTTGAGCAGTTCTTC.

The chain links TRBV4-3 to TRBJ2-7; the match to TRBD2 covers 10 bases. The germline V gene encodes CDR1 LGHNA and CDR2 YSLEER. The V segment lost 0 bases and the J segment 4 bases; nucleotides outside the gene matches: 9. The CDR3 length is 17 residues. The CDR3, as DNA: TGCGCCAGCAGCCAAGAAACTAGCGGGACGTTTCTATACGAGCAGTACGTC. This translates into CASSQETSGTFLYEQYV.

CDR3 amino acids: CAAASLAEAFF. The CDR3 nucleotides are TGTGCCGCCGCCAGTTTGGCTGAAGCTTTCTTT. This chain links TRBV25-1 with TRBJ1-1; D gene ambiguous. V was clipped by 11 bases and J by 6 bases, with 13 bases between them. The CDR3 is made up of 11 amino acids. Germline V gene sequence: CDR1 MGHDK, CDR2 SYGVNS.

The V and J genes are TRBV4-3 and TRBJ1-1; a weak D match, TRBD1 (5 bases). Germline V gene data show CDR1 as LGHNA and CDR2 as YSLEER. The CDR3 contains 13 residues. The V gene lost 0 bases and the J gene lost 8 bases, with 10 bases spanning the gap. The CDR3 DNA sequence: TGCGCCAGCAGCCAAGACCAGGGCTCGGAAGCTTTCTTT. Encoded protein: CASSQDQGSEAFF.

J is TRBJ1-1 and V is TRBV7-2; a weak D match, TRBD1 (5 bases). CDR1 is SGHTA, CDR2 FQGNSA, per germline. The CDR3 runs 14 residues. V was pared by 1 base and J by 1 base, with 7 bases between. In nucleotides, the CDR3 is TGTGCCAGCAGCTTAGGGACACCGAACACTGAAGCTTTCTTT. Translating gives CASSLGTPNTEAFF.

V usage is TRBV11-2 and J usage is TRBJ2-3; D ambiguous. The germline V and J ends were trimmed by 2 bases and 5 bases, with 8 bases remaining between them. This CDR3 is 13 amino acids long. CDR1 is SGHAT, CDR2 FQNNGV, per germline. CDR3 sequence: CASSLFSRDTQYF. In nucleotides, the CDR3 is TGTGCCAGCAGCTTATTTTCGAGAGATACGCAGTATTTT.

The rearrangement joins TRBV19 to TRBJ2-7; 7 nucleotides line up with TRBD1. J was trimmed by 2 bases and V by 3 bases; bases with no gene match: 7. Germline V gene lookup returns CDR1 LNHDA and CDR2 SQIVND (reference sequence). The CDR3 runs 15 residues. In DNA form, the CDR3 reads TGTGCCAGTAGTATCAGACAGGGCGTCCCCTACGAGCAGTACTTC. Encoded protein: CASSIRQGVPYEQYF.

This clone has more than one count but fewer than ten. The chain employs TRBV5-1 and TRBJ2-2, with 14 bases identical to TRBD2. Per germline, CDR1 SGHRS and CDR2 YFSETQ. This CDR3 region has 16 residues. After removal of 4 bases from V and 7 bases from J, the junction contained 6 bases not matched to a gene. CDR3 sequence (DNA): TGCGCCAGCAGCCCGACTAGCGGGAGGGCCTTCGGGGAGCTGTTTTTT. The encoded protein is CASSPTSGRAFGELFF.

This clone has a handful of counts. V is TRBV5-1 and J is TRBJ2-3; 8 positions match TRBD1. The CDR3 has 15 residues. CDR1 is SGHRS, CDR2 YFSETQ, per germline. V was clipped by 5 bases and J by 4 bases; unmatched bases: 9. CDR3 sequence: CASRPDGQGADTQYF. CDR3 nucleotides: TGCGCCAGCAGGCCCGACGGACAGGGAGCAGATACGCAGTATTTT.